This TCR beta chain is from a study of CD4+ T cells in melanoma. Generated by immunoSEQ multiplex PCR, the TCRdb table keeps only in-frame clones and is missing some. This repertoire shows about 50,000 clones, nearly 90% found once; its top ten account for about 10%. CDR3 size: 17 residues. Germline values: CDR1 LNHNV, CDR2 YYDKDF (reference sequence). J was trimmed by 5 bases and V by 0 bases; bases with no gene match: 8. Note on this clone: As yet, its antigen is unknown.

Study results and limitations: CD8+ T cell, macrophage and B cell function reportedly correlated with neoantigen-specific CD4+ T cells. In melanoma, neoantigen-specific CD4+ T cells reportedly differed in differentiation state.

The sample consisted of peripheral blood. This receptor was identified in a human donor with melanoma. The genes are TRBV15 and TRBJ2-2; 8 bases fit TRBD1. DNA for the CDR3: TGTGCCACCAGCAGAGATGGGATGACAGGGGCGACCGGGGAGCTGTTTTTT. Amino acids: CATSRDGMTGATGELFF.